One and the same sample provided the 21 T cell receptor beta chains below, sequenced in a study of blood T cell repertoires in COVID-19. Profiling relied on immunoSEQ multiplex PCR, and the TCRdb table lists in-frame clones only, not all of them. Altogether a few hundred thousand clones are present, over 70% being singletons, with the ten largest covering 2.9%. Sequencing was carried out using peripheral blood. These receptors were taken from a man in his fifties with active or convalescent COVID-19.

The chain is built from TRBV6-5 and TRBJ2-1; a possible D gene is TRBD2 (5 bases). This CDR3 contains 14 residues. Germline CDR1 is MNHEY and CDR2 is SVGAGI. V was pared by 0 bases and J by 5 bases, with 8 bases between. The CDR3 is CASSYSGLDNEQFF. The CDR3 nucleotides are TGTGCCAGCAGTTACTCTGGACTCGACAATGAGCAGTTCTTC.

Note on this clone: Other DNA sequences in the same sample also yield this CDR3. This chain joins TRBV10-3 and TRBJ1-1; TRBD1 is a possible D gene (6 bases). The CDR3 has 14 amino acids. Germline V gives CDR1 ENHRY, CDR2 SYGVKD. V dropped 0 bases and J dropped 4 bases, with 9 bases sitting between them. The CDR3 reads CAISESTGFTEAFF. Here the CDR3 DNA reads TGTGCCATCAGTGAGTCAACAGGGTTCACTGAAGCTTTCTTT.

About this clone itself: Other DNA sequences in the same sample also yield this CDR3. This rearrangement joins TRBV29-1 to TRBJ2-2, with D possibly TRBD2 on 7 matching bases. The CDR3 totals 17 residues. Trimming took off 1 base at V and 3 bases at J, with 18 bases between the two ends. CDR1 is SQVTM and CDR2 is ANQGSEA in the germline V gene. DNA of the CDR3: TGCAGCGTTGAAGGTCGGGGAGGGGGGGATCACACCGGGGAGCTGTTTTTT. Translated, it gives CSVEGRGGGDHTGELFF.

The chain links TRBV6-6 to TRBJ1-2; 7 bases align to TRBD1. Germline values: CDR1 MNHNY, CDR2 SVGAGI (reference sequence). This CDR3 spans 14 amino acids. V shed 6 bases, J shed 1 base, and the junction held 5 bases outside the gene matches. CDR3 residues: CASSPGTVNYGYTF. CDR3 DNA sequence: TGTGCCAGCAGCCCCGGGACAGTTAACTATGGCTACACCTTC.

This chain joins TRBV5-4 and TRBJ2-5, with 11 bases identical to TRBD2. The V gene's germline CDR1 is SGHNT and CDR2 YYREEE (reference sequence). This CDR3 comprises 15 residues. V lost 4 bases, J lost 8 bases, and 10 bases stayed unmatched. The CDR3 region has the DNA TGTGCCAGCAGCCCCGGGACTAGCGGCCCTGGAACCCAGTACTTC. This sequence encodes CASSPGTSGPGTQYF.

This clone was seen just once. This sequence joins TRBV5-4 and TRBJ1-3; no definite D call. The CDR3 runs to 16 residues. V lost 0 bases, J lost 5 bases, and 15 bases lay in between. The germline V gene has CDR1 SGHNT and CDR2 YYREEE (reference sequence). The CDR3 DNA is TGTGCCAGCAGCTTGGCGTCTATCGGCGGAAGAAACACCATATATTTT. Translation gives CASSLASIGGRNTIYF.

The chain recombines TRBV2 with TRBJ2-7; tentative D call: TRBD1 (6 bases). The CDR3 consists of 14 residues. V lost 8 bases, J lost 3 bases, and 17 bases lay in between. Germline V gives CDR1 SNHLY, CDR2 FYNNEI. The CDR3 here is CASATQGSFYEQYF. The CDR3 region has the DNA TGTGCCAGCGCTACCCAGGGGTCGTTCTACGAGCAGTACTTC.

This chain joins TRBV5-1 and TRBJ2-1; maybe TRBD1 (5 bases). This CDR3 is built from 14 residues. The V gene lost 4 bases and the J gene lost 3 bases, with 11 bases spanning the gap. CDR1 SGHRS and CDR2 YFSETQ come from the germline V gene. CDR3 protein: CASSPGHNYNEQFF. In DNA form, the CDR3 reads TGCGCCAGCAGCCCCGGACACAACTACAATGAGCAGTTCTTC. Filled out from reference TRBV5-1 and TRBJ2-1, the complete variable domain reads KAGVTQTPRYLIKTRGQQVTLSCSPISGHRSVSWYQQTPGQGLQFLFEYFSETQRNKGNFPGRFSGRQFSNSRSEMNVSTLELGDSALYLCASSPGHNYNEQFFGPGTRLTVL.

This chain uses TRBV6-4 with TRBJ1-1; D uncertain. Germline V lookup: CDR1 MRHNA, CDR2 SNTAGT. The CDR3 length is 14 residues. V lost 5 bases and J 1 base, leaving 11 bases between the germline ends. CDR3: CASSPSPGNTEAFF. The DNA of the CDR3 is TGTGCCAGCAGTCCCTCCCCGGGGAACACTGAAGCTTTCTTT.

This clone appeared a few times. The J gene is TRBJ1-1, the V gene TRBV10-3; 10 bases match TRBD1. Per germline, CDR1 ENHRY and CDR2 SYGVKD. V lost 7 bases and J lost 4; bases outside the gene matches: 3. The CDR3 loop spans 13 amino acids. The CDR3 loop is CAITRTGGTEAFF. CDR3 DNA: TGTGCCATCACTCGGACAGGGGGCACTGAAGCTTTCTTT.

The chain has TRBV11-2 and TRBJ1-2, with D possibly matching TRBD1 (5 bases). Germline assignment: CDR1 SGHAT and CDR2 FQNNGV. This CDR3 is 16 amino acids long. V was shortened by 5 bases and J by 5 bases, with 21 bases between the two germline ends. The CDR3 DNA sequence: TGTGCCAGCAGCCCGGGGACTGCTGATGTCTTATATGGCTACACCTTC. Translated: CASSPGTADVLYGYTF.

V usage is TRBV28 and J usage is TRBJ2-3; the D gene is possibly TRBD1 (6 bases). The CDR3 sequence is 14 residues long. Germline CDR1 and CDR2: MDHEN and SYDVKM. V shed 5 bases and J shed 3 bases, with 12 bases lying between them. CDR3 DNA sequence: TGTGCCAGCAGTGAACCAGGACAGACAGATACGCAGTATTTT. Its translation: CASSEPGQTDTQYF.

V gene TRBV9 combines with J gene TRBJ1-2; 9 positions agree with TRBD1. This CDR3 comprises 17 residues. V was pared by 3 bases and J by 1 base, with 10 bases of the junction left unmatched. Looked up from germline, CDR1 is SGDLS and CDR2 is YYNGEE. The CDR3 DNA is TGTGCCAGCAGCGGGACAGGGGTGCCGCCTTTTAACTATGGCTACACCTTC. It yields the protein CASSGTGVPPFNYGYTF.

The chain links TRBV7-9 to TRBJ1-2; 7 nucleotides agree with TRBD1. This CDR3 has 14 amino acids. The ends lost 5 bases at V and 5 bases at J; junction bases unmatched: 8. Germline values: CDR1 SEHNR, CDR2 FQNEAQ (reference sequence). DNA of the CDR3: TGTGCCAGCAGCCTGGGACAGCCCCAATATGGCTACACCTTC. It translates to CASSLGQPQYGYTF.

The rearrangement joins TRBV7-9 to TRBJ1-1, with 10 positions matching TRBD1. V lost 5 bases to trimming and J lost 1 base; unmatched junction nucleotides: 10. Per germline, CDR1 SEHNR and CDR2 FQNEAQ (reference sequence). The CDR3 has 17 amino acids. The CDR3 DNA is TGTGCCAGCAGCCCTGCCGGGGGGACAGGGGCGAACACTGAAGCTTTCTTT. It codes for CASSPAGGTGANTEAFF.

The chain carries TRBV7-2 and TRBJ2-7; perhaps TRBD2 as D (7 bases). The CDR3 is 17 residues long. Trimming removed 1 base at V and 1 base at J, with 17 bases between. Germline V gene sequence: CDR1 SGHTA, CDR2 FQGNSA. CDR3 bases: TGTGCCAGCAGCTTAGGATGGCTCAGGGGAGGGTCCTACGAGCAGTACTTC. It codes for CASSLGWLRGGSYEQYF.

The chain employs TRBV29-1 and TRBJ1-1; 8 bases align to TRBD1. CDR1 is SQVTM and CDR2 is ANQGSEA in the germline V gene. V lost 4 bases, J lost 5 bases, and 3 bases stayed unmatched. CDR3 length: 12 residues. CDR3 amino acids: CSVATGETEAFF. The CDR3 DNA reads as TGCAGCGTTGCGACAGGGGAAACTGAAGCTTTCTTT.

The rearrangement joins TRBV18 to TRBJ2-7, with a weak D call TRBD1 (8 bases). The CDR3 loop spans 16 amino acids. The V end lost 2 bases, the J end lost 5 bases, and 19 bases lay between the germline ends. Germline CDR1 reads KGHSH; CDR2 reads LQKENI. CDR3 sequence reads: CASSPSGTGTGNEQYF. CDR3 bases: TGTGCCAGCTCACCAAGCGGGACAGGCACTGGGAACGAGCAGTACTTC.

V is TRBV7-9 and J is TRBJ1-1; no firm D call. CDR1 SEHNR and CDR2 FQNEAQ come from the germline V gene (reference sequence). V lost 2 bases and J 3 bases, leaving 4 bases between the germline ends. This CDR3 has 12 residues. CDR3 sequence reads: CASSLSDTEAFF. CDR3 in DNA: TGTGCCAGCAGCTTAAGCGACACTGAAGCTTTCTTT.

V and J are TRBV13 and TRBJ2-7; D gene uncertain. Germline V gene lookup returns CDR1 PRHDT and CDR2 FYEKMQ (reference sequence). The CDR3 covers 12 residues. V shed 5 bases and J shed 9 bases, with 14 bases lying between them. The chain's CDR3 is CASSLTSKMQYF. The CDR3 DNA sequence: TGTGCCAGCAGCCTAACTTCCAAGATGCAGTACTTC. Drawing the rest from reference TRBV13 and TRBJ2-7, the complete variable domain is AAGVIQSPRHLIKEKRETATLKCYPIPRHDTVYWYQQGPGQDPQFLISFYEKMQSDKGSIPDRFSAQQFSDYHSELNMSSLELGDSALYFCASSLTSKMQYFGPGTRLTVT.

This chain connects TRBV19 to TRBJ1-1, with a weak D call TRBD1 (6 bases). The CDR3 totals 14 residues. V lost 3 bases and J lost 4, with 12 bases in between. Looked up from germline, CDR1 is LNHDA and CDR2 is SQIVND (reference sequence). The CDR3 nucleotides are TGTGCCAGTAGTATTGGGGGCACCGCCACTGAAGCTTTCTTT. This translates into CASSIGGTATEAFF.